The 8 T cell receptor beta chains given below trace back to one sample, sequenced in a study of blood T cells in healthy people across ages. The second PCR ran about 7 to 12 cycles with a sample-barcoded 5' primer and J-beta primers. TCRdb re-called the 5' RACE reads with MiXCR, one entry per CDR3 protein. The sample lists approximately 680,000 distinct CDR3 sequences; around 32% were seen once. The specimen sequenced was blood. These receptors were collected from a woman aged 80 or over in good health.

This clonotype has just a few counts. CDR3 loop: CSARGRQGSQALYGYTF. The DNA of the CDR3 is TGCAGTGCCCGAGGGAGGCAGGGGTCCCAGGCCCTCTATGGCTACACCTTC. The gene calls are TRBV20-1 and TRBJ1-2; the D gene is possibly TRBD1 (6 bases). Deletions cut 6 bases from V and 4 bases from J, with 27 bases between. This CDR3 has 17 residues. Germline V gene data show CDR1 as DFQATT and CDR2 as SNEGSKA (reference sequence).

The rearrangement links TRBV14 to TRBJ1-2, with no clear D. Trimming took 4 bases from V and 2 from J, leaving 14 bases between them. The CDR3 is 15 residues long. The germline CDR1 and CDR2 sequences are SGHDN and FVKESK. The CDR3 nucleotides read TGTGCCAGCAGCCCGCTCACCCAGACCAACTATGGCTACACCTTC. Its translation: CASSPLTQTNYGYTF.

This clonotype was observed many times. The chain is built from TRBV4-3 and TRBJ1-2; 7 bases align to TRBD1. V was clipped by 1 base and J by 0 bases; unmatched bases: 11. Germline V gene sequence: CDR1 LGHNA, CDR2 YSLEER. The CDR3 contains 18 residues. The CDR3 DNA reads TGCGCCAGCAGCCAAGGGCTACACAGGGGATTCACTAACTATGGCTACACCTTC. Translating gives CASSQGLHRGFTNYGYTF.

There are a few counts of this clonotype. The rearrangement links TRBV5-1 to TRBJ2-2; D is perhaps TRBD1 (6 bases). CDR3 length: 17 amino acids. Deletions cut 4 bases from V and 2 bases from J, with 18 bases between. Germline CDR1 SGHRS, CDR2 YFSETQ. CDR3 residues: CASSPRGTPFNTGELFF. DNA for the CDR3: TGCGCCAGCAGCCCGAGGGGGACACCCTTTAACACCGGGGAGCTGTTTTTT.

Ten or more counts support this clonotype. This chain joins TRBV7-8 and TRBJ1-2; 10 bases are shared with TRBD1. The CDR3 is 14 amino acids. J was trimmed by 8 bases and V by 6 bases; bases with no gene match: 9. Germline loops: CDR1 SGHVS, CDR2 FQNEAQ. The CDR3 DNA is TGTGCCAGCAGTTCCCCGACAGGGGGCCGGGGCTACACCTTC. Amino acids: CASSSPTGGRGYTF.

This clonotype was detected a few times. The CDR3 DNA reads TGTGCCAGTAATGGGGTGGGGTGGACGGATACGCAGTATTTT. It encodes CASNGVGWTDTQYF. This chain links TRBV19 with TRBJ2-3; D unresolved. V shed 7 bases and J shed 6 bases, with 17 bases lying between them. The CDR3 has 14 amino acids. Germline V gene sequence: CDR1 LNHDA, CDR2 SQIVND (reference sequence).

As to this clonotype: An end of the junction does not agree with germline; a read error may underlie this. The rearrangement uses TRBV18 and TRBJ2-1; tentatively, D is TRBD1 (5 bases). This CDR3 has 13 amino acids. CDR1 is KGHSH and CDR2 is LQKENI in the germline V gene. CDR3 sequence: CVSSLDSGDEQFF. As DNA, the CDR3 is TGTGTCAGCTCATTAGACAGTGGGGATGAGCAGTTCTTC.

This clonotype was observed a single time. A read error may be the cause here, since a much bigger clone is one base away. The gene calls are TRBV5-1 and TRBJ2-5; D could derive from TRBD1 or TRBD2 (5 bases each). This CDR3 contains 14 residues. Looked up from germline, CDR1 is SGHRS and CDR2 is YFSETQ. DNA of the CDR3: TGCGCCAGCAGCTTCGGGACGAGACAAGAGACCCAGGACTTC. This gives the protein CASSFGTRQETQDF.